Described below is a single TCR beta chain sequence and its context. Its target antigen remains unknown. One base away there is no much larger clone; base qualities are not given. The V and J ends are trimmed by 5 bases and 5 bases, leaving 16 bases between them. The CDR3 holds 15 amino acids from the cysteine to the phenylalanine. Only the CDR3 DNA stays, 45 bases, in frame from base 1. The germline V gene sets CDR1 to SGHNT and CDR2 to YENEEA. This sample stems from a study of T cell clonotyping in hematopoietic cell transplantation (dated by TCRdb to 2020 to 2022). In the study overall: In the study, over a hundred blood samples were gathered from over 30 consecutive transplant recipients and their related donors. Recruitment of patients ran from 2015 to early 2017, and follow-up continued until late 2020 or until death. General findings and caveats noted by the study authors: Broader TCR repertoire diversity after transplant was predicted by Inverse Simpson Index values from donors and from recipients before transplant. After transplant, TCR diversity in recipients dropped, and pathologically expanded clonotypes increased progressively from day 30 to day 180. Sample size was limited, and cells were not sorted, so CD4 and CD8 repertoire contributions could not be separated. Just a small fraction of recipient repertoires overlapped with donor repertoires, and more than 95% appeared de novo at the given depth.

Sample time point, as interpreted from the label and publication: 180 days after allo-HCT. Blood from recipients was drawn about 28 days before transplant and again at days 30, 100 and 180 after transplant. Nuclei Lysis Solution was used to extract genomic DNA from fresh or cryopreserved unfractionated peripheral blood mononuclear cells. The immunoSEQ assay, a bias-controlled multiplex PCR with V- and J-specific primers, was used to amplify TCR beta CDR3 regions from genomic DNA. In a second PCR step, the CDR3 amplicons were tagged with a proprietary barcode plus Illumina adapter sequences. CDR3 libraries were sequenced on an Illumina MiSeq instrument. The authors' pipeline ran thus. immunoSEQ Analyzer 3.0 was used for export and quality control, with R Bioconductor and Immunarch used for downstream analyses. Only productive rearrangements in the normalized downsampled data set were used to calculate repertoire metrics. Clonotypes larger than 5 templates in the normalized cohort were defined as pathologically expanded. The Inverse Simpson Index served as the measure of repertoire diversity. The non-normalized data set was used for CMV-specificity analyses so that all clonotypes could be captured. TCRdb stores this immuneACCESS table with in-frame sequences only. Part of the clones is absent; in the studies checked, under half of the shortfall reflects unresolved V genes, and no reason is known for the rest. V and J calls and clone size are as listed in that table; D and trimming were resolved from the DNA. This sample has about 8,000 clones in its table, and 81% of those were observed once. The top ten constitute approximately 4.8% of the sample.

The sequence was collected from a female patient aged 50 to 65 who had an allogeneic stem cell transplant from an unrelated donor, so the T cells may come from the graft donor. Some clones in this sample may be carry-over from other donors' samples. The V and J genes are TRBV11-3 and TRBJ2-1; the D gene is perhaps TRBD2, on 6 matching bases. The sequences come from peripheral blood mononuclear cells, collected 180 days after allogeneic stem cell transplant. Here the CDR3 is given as CASSPGGTRDNEQFF. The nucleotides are TGTGCCAGCAGCCCCGGCGGGACGCGGGACAATGAGCAGTTCTTC.